These 11 T cell receptor beta chains share one sample of origin, sequenced in a study of blood T cell repertoires in COVID-19. Using immunoSEQ multiplex PCR, the repertoire was profiled, and TCRdb retains in-frame clones only, with some absent. The sample yields 85,000 to 120,000 clones, approximately 84% seen once. The sample comprised peripheral blood. The receptors here all came from a human donor in a cohort sampled during active COVID-19.

The genes are TRBV18 and TRBJ1-2; 7 positions match TRBD1. CDR1 is KGHSH, CDR2 LQKENI, per germline. The CDR3 is 14 amino acids. The ends lost 0 bases at V and 5 bases at J; junction bases unmatched: 3. The DNA for the CDR3 is TGTGCCAGCTCACCACCTGAGACAGGGTATGGCTACACCTTC. Translating it yields CASSPPETGYGYTF.

The chain combines TRBV28 with TRBJ1-2, with 9 positions matching TRBD1. The CDR3 totals 15 residues. CDR1 MDHEN and CDR2 SYDVKM come from the germline V gene. J lost 4 bases, V lost 5 bases, and 8 bases had no gene match. This chain's CDR3 is CASSGTGRSLYGYTF. The CDR3 region has the DNA TGTGCCAGCAGTGGGACAGGGCGCTCCCTCTATGGCTACACCTTC.

The genes are TRBV3-1 (or the pseudogene TRBV3-2) and TRBJ2-7; TRBD2 might be the D (7 bases). The CDR3 is 15 residues long. Trimming took 4 bases from V and 5 from J, leaving 18 bases between them. Looked up from germline, CDR1 is LGHDT and CDR2 is YNNKEL (reference sequence). The DNA for the CDR3 is TGTGCCAGCAGCCTAGGAGGGGGGGCAGGGGACGAGCAGTACTTC. It is translated as CASSLGGGAGDEQYF.

CDR3 coding DNA: TGTGCCAGCAGCCACCCTCCCGGGACTAGCGATGAGCAGTTCTTC. This gives the protein CASSHPPGTSDEQFF. This sequence joins TRBV5-4 and TRBJ2-1; 10 positions agree with TRBD2. J was trimmed by 8 bases and V by 4 bases; bases with no gene match: 9. Germline CDR1 reads SGHNT; CDR2 reads YYREEE (reference sequence). The CDR3 has 15 amino acids.

Only one count was recorded for this clone. This chain joins TRBV4-1 and TRBJ1-2, with 9 nucleotides matching TRBD1. CDR1 is MGHRA and CDR2 is YSYEKL in the germline V gene. This CDR3 region has 16 residues. V lost 7 bases, J lost 7 bases, and 16 bases stayed unmatched. The CDR3 region is CASNQGSGQGYSGYTF. The DNA for the CDR3 is TGCGCCAGCAACCAGGGTAGTGGACAGGGGTATAGTGGCTACACCTTC.

The chain couples TRBV6-4 to TRBJ2-1; 12 bases fit TRBD2. Losses at the gene ends were 6 bases for V and 0 bases for J; bases not matched to a gene: 6. Germline V gives CDR1 MRHNA, CDR2 SNTAGT. This CDR3 region has 17 residues. In DNA, the CDR3 is TGTGCCAGCAGCGAGCTAGCGGGGGGGCACTCCTACAATGAGCAGTTCTTC. Protein: CASSELAGGHSYNEQFF.

For the CDR3, the DNA is TGTGCCAGTCGGGGACAGGGGTCTACTTTAGCTAACTATGGCTACACCTTC. This codes for CASRGQGSTLANYGYTF. The chain employs TRBV19 and TRBJ1-2, with 10 bases that match TRBD1. Germline CDR1 and CDR2: LNHDA and SQIVND (reference sequence). The CDR3 runs 17 residues. V gave up 8 bases and J gave up 0 bases; unmatched junction bases: 12.

The rearrangement links TRBV11-2 to TRBJ2-3, with 11 bases aligning to TRBD2. V gave up 5 bases and J gave up 2 bases; unmatched junction bases: 6. The CDR3 has 16 amino acids. The germline gives CDR1 SGHAT, CDR2 FQNNGV. CDR3 sequence (DNA): TGTGCCAGCAGCATAATAGCGGGGGGGCTCACAGATACGCAGTATTTT. This codes for CASSIIAGGLTDTQYF.

The rearrangement links TRBV5-1 to TRBJ2-1, with D perhaps TRBD2 (5 bases). The V gene's germline CDR1 is SGHRS and CDR2 YFSETQ. V shed 6 bases and J shed 5 bases, with 15 bases lying between them. The length of the CDR3 is 14 residues. The DNA of the CDR3 is TGCGCCAGCACCGGGTCAGGAGCGGACAATGAGCAGTTCTTC. This translates into CASTGSGADNEQFF. The complete variable domain, with remaining parts taken from reference TRBV5-1 and TRBJ2-1, reads KAGVTQTPRYLIKTRGQQVTLSCSPISGHRSVSWYQQTPGQGLQFLFEYFSETQRNKGNFPGRFSGRQFSNSRSEMNVSTLELGDSALYLCASTGSGADNEQFFGPGTRLTVL.

The rearrangement uses TRBV19 and TRBJ2-1, with TRBD1 matching 7 bases. CDR1 and CDR2 (germline): LNHDA, SQIVND (reference sequence). V lost 7 bases to trimming and J lost 1 base; unmatched junction nucleotides: 10. This CDR3 is built from 16 residues. Written as DNA, the CDR3 is TGTGCCAGTACCTTGAGGGGGACAGAATCCTACAATGAGCAGTTCTTC. Residues: CASTLRGTESYNEQFF.

Here the CDR3 DNA reads TGTGCCAGCTCAACGACAGGGGGCGGTGTGAACACCTTC. Residues: CASSTTGGGVNTF. V usage is TRBV18 and J usage is TRBJ1-2; TRBD1 agrees at 10 bases. This CDR3 is 13 amino acids long. CDR1 KGHSH and CDR2 LQKENI come from the germline V gene. V trimming: 5 bases; J trimming: 12 bases; junction bases outside the gene matches: 9.